These 10 T cell receptor beta chains were sequenced from one sample in a study of cytomegalovirus exposure and HLA in healthy donors. The study ran its PCR with 60 Vbeta and 13 Jbeta primers. Produced via immunoSEQ multiplex PCR; TCRdb's table is partial and in-frame only. The table has fewer than 150,000 clones, roughly three quarters seen once. The sample taken for sequencing was PBMCs. Receptors originate from a woman aged 45-65 years in good health and CMV-seronegative.

This chain links TRBV13 with TRBJ1-1; D remains unclear. CDR1 and CDR2 (germline): PRHDT, FYEKMQ (reference sequence). This CDR3 has 12 amino acids. The V and J ends lost 3 bases and 11 bases respectively, with 13 bases between them. Written as DNA, the CDR3 is TGTGCCAGCAGCTTGCTACTTTCGGGTGCTTTCTTT. As protein: CASSLLLSGAFF.

The chain couples TRBV13 to TRBJ2-5, with a weak D call TRBD2 (7 bases). The germline CDR1 and CDR2 sequences are PRHDT and FYEKMQ (reference sequence). V was cut by 3 bases and J by 2 bases, with 16 bases left in between. CDR3 size: 16 residues. The CDR3 bases are TGTGCCAGCAGCTTGGGGTGGGGGGGGCGGCAAGAGACCCAGTACTTC. Its protein is CASSLGWGGRQETQYF.

Of note for this clone: Mismatch with germline at one junction end may stem from a read error. The chain combines TRBV6-4 with TRBJ2-1, with 8 bases identical to TRBD2. The CDR3 contains 15 residues. CDR1 and CDR2 (germline): MRHNA, SNTAGT. In DNA, the CDR3 is TGTGCCAGCAGTGCACGGGGGGGCTTCCACAATGGGCAGTTCTTC. The encoded protein is CASSARGGFHNGQFF.

This clone showed up just once. The J gene is TRBJ1-1, the V gene TRBV11-1; no clear D. This CDR3 region has 14 residues. Germline V gives CDR1 SGHAT, CDR2 FQDESV (reference sequence). Trimming left V 2 bases short and J 2 bases short, with 9 bases between. CDR3 bases: TGTGCCAGCAGCTTAAGGACGGGAAACACTGAAGCTTTCTTT. Translation gives CASSLRTGNTEAFF.

The chain joins TRBV6-4 to TRBJ1-2; D is unclear. V lost 3 bases and J 4 bases, leaving 12 bases between the germline ends. Germline CDR1 and CDR2: MRHNA and SNTAGT. The CDR3 is 14 residues long. CDR3 DNA sequence: TGTGCCAGCAGTGAGGAGGTCGGTCCCTATGGCTACACCTTC. It codes for CASSEEVGPYGYTF.

This clone was seen once. This rearrangement joins TRBV27 to TRBJ1-1; D not resolved. Between the trimmed V and J ends, which lost 6 bases and 2 bases, there was a span of 13 bases. The V gene's germline CDR1 is MNHEY and CDR2 SMNVEV (reference sequence). The CDR3 runs to 14 residues. CDR3 bases: TGTGCCAGCAGATCCGAGGGTAAAAACACTGAAGCTTTCTTT. This encodes CASRSEGKNTEAFF.

The chain recombines TRBV28 with TRBJ2-3; 8 positions match TRBD1. Germline V gene lookup returns CDR1 MDHEN and CDR2 SYDVKM. The CDR3 has 14 residues. The V and J ends lost 3 bases and 11 bases, in that order; junction bases with no gene match: 10. CDR3 sequence: CASSFWQGARVQYF. The CDR3 DNA sequence: TGTGCCAGCAGTTTTTGGCAGGGGGCGCGTGTGCAGTATTTT.

The chain couples TRBV27 to TRBJ2-7; 7 nucleotides align to TRBD1. V dropped 3 bases and J dropped 1; count of bases not matched to a gene: 3. Looked up from germline, CDR1 is MNHEY and CDR2 is SMNVEV (reference sequence). The CDR3 consists of 14 residues. The CDR3 here is CASSFTRGSYEQYF. The CDR3 nucleotides read TGTGCCAGCAGTTTCACCAGGGGGTCCTACGAGCAGTACTTC.

V and J are TRBV29-1 and TRBJ1-2; the D is unclear. This CDR3 contains 12 residues. Germline values: CDR1 SQVTM, CDR2 ANQGSEA. V was pared by 8 bases and J by 4 bases, with 14 bases between. The chain's CDR3 is CSFGGLGYGYTF. The CDR3 nucleotides read TGCAGCTTCGGCGGACTGGGCTATGGCTACACCTTC.

The chain joins TRBV2 to TRBJ2-5; unclear D gene. Germline CDR1 is SNHLY and CDR2 is FYNNEI. This CDR3 comprises 14 residues. With 0 bases removed from V and 4 bases from J, the gap between germline ends came to 9 bases. CDR3 nucleotide sequence: TGTGCCAGCAGTGAAGCCGTTGTTTCAGAGACCCAGTACTTC. Translating gives CASSEAVVSETQYF.